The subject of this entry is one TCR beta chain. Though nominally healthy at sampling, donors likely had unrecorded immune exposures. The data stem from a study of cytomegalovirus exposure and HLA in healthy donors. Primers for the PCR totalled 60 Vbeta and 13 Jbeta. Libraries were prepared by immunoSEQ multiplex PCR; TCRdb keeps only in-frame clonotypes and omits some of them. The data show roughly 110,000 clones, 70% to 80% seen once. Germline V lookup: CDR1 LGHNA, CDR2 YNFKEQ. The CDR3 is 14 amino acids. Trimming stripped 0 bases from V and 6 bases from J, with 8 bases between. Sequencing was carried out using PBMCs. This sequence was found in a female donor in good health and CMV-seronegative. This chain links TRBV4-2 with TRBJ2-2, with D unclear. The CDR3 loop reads CASSQEQVPGELFF. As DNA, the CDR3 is TGTGCCAGCAGCCAAGAGCAGGTCCCCGGGGAGCTGTTTTTT.